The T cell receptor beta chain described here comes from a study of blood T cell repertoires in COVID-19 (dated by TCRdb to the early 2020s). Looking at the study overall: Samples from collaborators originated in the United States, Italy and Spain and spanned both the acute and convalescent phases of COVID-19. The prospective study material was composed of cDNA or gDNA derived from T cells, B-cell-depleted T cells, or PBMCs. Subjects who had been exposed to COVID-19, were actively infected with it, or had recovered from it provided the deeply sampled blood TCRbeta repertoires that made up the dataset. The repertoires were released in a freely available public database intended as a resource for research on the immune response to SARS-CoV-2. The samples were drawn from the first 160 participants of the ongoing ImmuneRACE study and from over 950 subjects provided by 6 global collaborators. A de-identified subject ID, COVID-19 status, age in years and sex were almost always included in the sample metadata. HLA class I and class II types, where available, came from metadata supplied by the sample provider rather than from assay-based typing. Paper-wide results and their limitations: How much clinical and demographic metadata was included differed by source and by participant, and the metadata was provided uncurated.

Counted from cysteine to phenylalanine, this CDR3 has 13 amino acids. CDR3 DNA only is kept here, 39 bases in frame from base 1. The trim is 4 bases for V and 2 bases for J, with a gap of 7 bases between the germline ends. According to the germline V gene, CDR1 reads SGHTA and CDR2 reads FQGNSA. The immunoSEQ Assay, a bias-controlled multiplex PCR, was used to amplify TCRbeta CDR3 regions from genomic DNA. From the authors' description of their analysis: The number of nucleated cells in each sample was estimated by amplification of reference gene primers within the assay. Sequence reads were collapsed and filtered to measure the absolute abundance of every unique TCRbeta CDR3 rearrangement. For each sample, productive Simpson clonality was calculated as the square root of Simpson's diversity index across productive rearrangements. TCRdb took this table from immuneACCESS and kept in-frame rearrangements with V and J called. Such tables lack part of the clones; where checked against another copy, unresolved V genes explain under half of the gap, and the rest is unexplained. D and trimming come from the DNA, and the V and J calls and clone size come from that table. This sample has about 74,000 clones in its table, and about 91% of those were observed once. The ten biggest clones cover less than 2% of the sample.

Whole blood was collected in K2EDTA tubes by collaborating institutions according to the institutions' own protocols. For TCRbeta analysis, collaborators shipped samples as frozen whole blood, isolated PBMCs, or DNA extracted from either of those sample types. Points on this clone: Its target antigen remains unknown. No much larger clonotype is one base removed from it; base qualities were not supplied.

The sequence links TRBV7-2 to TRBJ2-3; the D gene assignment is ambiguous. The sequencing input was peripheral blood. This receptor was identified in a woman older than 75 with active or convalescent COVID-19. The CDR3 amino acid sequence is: CASSSENTDTQYF. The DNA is TGTGCCAGCAGCTCCGAGAACACAGATACGCAGTATTTT.